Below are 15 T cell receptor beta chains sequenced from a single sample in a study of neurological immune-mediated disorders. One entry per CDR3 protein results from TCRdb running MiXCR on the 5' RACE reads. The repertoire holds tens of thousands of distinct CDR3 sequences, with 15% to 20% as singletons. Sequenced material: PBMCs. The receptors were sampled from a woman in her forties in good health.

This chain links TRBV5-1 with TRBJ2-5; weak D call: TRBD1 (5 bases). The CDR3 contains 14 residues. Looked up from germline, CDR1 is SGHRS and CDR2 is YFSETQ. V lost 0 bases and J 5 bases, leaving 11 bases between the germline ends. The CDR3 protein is CASSLVAGPETQYF. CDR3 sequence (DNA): TGCGCCAGCAGCTTGGTTGCAGGGCCCGAGACCCAGTACTTC.

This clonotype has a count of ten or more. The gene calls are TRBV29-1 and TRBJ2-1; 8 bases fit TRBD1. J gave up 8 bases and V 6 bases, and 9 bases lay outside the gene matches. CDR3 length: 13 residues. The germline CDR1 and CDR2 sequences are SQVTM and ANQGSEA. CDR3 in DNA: TGCAGCGTGACACAGGGGGTCTGGTATGAGCAGTTCTTC. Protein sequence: CSVTQGVWYEQFF.

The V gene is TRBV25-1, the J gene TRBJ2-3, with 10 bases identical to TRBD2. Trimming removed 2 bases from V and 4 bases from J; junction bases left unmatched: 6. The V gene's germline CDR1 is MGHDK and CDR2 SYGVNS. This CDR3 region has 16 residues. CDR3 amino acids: CASSEDRLAGADTQYF. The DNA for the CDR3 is TGTGCCAGCAGTGAAGACCGACTAGCGGGCGCAGATACGCAGTATTTT.

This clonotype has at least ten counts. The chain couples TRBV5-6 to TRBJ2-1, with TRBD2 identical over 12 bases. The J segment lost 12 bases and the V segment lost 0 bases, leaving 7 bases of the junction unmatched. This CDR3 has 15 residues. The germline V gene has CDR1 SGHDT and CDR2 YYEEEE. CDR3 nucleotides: TGTGCCAGCAGCTTGGAGGCTCTAGCGGGGGGGCGGCAGTTCTTC. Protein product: CASSLEALAGGRQFF.

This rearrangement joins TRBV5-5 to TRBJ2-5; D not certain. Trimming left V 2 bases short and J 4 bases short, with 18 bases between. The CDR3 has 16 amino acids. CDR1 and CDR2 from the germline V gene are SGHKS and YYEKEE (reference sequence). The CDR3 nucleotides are TGTGCCAGCAGCTTATCAGTCGACACCTTAAGAGAGACCCAGTACTTC. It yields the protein CASSLSVDTLRETQYF.

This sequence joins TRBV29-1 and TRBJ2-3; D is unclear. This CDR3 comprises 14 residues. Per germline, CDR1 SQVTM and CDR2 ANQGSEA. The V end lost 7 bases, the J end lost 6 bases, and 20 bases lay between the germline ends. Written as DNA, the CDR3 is TGCAGCGGCACCCCAGGCAGAATCAAGGATACGCAGTATTTT. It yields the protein CSGTPGRIKDTQYF.

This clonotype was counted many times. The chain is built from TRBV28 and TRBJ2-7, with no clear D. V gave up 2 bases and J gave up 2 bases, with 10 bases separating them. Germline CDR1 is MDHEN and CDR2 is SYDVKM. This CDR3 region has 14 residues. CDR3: CASSLHVSPYEQYV. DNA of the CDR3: TGTGCCAGCAGTTTACACGTATCCCCCTACGAGCAGTACGTC.

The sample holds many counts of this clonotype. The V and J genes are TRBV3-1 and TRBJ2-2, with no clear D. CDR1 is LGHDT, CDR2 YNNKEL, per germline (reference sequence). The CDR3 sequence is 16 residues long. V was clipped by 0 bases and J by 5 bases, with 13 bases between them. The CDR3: CASSQESGTGTGELFF. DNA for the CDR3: TGTGCCAGCAGCCAAGAGTCTGGAACCGGGACCGGGGAGCTGTTTTTT.

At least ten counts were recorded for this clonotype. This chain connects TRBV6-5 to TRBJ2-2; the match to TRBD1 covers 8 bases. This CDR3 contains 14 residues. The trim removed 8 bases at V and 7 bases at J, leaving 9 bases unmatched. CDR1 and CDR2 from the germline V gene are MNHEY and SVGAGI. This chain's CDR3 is CASLGTGGNGELFF. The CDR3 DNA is TGTGCCAGCCTCGGCACAGGGGGTAACGGGGAGCTGTTTTTT.

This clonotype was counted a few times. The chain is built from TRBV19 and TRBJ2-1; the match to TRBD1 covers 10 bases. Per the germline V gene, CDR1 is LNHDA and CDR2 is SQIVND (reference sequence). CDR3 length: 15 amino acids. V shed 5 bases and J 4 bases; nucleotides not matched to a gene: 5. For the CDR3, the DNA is TGTGCCAGTAGTCAAAGGACAGGGGGATACAATGAGCAGTTCTTC. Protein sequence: CASSQRTGGYNEQFF.

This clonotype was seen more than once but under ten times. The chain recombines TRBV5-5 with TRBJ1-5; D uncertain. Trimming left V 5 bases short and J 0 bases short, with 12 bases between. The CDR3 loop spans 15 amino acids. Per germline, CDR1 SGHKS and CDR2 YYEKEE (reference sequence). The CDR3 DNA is TGTGCCAGCAGTACCAGCCTGTATAGCAATCAGCCCCAGCATTTT. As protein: CASSTSLYSNQPQHF. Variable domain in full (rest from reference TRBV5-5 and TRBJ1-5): DAGVTQSPTHLIKTRGQQVTLRCSPISGHKSVSWYQQVLGQGPQFIFQYYEKEERGRGNFPDRFSARQFPNYSSELNVNALLLGDSALYLCASSTSLYSNQPQHFGDGTRLSIL.

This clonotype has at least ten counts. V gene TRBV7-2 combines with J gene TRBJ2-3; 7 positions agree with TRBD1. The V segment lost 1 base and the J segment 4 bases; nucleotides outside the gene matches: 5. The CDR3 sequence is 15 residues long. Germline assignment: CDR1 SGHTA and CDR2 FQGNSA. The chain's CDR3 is CASSLVGTVADTQYF. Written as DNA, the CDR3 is TGTGCCAGCAGCTTAGTTGGGACAGTGGCAGATACGCAGTATTTT. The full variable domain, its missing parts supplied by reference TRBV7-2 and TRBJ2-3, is GAGVSQSPSNKVTEKGKDVELRCDPISGHTALYWYRQSLGQGLEFLIYFQGNSAPDKSGLPSDRFSAERTGGSVSTLTIQRTQQEDSAVYLCASSLVGTVADTQYFGPGTRLTVL.

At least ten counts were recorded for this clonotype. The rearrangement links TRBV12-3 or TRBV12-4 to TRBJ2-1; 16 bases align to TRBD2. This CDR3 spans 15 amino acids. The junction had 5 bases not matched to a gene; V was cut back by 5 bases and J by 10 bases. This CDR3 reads CASSDMGLAGGEQFF. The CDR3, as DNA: TGTGCCAGCAGTGACATGGGACTAGCGGGGGGGGAGCAGTTCTTC.

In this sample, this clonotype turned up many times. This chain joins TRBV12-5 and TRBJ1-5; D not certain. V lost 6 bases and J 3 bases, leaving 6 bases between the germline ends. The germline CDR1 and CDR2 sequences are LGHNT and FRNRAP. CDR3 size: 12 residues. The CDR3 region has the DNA TGTGCTAGTGGAAGATCCAATCAGCCCCAGCATTTT. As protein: CASGRSNQPQHF.

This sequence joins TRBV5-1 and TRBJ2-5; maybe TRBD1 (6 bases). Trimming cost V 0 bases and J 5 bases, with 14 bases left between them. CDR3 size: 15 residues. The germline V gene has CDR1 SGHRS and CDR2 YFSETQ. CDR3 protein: CASSLGQYTGETQYF. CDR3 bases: TGCGCCAGCAGCTTGGGACAGTATACAGGGGAGACCCAGTACTTC.